This T cell receptor (beta chain) was recovered during a study of blood T cell repertoires in COVID-19. Per germline, CDR1 MDHEN and CDR2 SYDVKM. The V gene end was trimmed by 10 bases and the J gene end by 1 base; junction bases not matched to a gene: 14. The CDR3 contains 16 residues. Method: immunoSEQ multiplex PCR; TCRdb's copy keeps in-frame clones and lacks some. The top ten clones hold about a tenth of a sample with around 310,000 clones, around 92% of them seen once. A single count supports this clone. Sequencing was done on a sample of PBMCs or T cells enriched from blood (not recorded which). The source is a young woman who had recovered from COVID-19. The chain has TRBV28 and TRBJ2-7; 9 positions match TRBD2. The CDR3 DNA is TGTGCCACGACGAGGCCGGGACTAGCATCATCCTACGAGCAGTACTTC. The encoded protein is CATTRPGLASSYEQYF.